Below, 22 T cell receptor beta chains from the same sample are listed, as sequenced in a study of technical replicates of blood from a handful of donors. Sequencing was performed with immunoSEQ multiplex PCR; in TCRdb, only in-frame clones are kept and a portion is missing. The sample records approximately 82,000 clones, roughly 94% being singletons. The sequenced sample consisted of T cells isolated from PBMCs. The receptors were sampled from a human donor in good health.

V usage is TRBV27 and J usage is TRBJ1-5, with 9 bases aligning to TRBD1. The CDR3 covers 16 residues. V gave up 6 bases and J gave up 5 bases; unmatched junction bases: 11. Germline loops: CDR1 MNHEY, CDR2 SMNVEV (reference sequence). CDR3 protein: CASSPFGTGQDQPQHF. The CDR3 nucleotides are TGTGCCAGCAGCCCTTTTGGGACAGGGCAGGATCAGCCCCAGCATTTT.

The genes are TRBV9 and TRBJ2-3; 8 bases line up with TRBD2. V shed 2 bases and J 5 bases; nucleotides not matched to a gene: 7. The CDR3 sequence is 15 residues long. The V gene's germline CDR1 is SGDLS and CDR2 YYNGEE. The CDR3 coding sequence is TGTGCCAGCAGCGTGAACGGGGGGGGTGGAGATACGCAGTATTTT. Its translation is CASSVNGGGGDTQYF.

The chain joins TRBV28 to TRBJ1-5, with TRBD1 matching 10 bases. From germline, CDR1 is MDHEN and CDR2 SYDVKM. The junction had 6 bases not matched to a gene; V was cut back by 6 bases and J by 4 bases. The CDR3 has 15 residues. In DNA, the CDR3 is TGTGCCAGCAGGGGAGGACAGGGGGGTAATCAGCCCCAGCATTTT. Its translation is CASRGGQGGNQPQHF.

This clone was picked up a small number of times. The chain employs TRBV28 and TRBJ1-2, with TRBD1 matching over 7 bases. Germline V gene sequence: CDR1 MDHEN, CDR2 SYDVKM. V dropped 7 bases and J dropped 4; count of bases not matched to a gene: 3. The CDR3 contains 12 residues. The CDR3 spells CASMTGIYGYTF. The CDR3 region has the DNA TGTGCCAGCATGACAGGGATCTATGGCTACACCTTC.

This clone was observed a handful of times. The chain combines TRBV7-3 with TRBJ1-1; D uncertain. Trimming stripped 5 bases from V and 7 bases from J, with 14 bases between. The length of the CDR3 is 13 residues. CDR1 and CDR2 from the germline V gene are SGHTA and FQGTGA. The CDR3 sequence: CASSPHPDSEAFF. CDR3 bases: TGTGCCAGCAGCCCTCACCCCGATAGTGAAGCTTTCTTT. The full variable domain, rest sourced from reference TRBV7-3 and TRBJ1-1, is GAGVSQTPSNKVTEKGKYVELRCDPISGHTALYWYRQSLGQGPEFLIYFQGTGAADDSGLPNDRFFAVRPEGSVSTLKIQRTERGDSAVYLCASSPHPDSEAFFGQGTRLTVV.

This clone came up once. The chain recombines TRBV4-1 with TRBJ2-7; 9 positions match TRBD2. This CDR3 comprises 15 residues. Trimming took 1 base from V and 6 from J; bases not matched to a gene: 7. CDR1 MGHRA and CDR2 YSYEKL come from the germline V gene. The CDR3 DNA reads TGCGCCAGCAGCCAAGGGGGCGGGAGGGCCTTCGAGCAGTACTTC. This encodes CASSQGGGRAFEQYF.

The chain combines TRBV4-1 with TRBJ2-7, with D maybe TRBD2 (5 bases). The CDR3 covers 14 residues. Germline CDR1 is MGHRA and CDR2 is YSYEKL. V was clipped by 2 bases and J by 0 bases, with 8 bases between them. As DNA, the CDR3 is TGCGCCAGCAGCCAACCCGGGGACTCCTACGAGCAGTACTTC. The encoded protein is CASSQPGDSYEQYF.

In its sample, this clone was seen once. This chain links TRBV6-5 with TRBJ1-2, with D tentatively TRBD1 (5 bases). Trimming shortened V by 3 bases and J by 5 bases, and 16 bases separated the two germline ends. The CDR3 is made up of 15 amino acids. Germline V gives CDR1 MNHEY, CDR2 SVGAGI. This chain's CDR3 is CASSYPTAGEYGYTF. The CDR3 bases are TGTGCCAGCAGTTATCCGACAGCCGGTGAATATGGCTACACCTTC.

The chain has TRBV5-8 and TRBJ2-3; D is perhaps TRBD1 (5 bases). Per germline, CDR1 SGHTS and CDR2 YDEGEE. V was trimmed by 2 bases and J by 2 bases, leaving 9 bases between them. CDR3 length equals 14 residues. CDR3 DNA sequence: TGTGCCAGCAGCTTACGACAGAACACAGATACGCAGTATTTT. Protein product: CASSLRQNTDTQYF.

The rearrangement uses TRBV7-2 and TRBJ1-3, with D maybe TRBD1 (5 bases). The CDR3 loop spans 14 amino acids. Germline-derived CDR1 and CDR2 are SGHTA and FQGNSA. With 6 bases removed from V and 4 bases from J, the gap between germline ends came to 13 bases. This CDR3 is CASSSGRAGNTIYF. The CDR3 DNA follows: TGTGCCAGCAGTTCCGGCAGGGCAGGAAACACCATATATTTT.

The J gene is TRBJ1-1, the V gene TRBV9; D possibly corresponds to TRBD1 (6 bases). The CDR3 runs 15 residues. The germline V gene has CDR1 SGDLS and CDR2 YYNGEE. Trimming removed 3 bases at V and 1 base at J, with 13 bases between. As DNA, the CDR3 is TGTGCCAGCAGCGCGTATCAGGGGACGAACACTGAAGCTTTCTTT. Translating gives CASSAYQGTNTEAFF.

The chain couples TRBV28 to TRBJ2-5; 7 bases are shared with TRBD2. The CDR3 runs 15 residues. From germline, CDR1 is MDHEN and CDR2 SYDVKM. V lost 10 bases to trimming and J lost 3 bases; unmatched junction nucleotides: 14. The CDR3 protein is CATNIGRRTEETQYF. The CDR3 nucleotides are TGTGCCACCAATATCGGGAGGAGGACTGAAGAGACCCAGTACTTC.

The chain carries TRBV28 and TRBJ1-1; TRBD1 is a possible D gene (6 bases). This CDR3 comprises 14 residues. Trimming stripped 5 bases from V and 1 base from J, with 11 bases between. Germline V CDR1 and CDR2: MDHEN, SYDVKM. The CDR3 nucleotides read TGTGCCAGCAGTCTAGGGGGACAGAACACTGAAGCTTTCTTT. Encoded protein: CASSLGGQNTEAFF.

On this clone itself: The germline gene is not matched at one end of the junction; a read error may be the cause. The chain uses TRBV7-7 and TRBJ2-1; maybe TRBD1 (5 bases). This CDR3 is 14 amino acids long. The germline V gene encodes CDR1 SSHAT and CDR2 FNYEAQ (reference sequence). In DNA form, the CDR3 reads TGTGCTAGCAGCTTATCAGGGTCCTACAATGAGCAGTTCTTC. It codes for CASSLSGSYNEQFF.

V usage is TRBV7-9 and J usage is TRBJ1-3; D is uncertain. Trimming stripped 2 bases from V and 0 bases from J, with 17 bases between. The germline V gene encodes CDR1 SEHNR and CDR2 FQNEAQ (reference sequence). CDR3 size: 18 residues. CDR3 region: CASSLPEVPTISGNTIYF. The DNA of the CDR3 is TGTGCCAGCAGCTTACCGGAAGTGCCCACTATCTCTGGAAACACCATATATTTT.

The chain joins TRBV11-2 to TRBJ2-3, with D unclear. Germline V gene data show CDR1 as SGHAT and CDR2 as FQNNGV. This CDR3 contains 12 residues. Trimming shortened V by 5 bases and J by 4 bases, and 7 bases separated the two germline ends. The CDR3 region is CASSLGSDTQYF. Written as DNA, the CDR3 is TGTGCCAGCAGCCTCGGGTCAGATACGCAGTATTTT.

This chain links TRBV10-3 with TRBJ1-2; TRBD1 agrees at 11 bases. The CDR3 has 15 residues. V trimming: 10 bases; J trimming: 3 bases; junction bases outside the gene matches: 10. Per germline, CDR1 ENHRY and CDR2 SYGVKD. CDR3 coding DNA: TGTGCCAGCTACGGGACAGGGGGTCGGGACTATGGCTACACCTTC. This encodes CASYGTGGRDYGYTF.

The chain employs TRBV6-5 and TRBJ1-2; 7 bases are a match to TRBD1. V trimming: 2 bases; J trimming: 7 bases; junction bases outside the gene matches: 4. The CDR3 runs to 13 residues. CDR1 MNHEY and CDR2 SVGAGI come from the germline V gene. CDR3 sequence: CASSYRGRVGYTF. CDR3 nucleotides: TGTGCCAGCAGTTACAGGGGGCGGGTTGGCTACACCTTC.

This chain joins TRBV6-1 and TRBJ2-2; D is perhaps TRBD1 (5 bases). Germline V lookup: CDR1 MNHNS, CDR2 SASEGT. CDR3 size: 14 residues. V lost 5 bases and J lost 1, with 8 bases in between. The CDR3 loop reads CASSWQGNTGELFF. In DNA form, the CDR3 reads TGTGCCAGCAGTTGGCAGGGGAACACCGGGGAGCTGTTTTTT.

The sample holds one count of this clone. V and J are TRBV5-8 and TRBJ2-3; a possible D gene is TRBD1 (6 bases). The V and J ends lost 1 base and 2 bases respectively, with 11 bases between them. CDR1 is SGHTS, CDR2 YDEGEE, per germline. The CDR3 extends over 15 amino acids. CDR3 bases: TGTGCCAGCAGCTTGCCGGGACAAGTCACAGATACGCAGTATTTT. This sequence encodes CASSLPGQVTDTQYF. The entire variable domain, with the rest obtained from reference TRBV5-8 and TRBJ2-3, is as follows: EAGVTQSPTHLIKTRGQQATLRCSPISGHTSVYWYQQALGLGLQFLLWYDEGEERNRGNFPPRFSGRQFPNYSSELNVNALELEDSALYLCASSLPGQVTDTQYFGPGTRLTVL.

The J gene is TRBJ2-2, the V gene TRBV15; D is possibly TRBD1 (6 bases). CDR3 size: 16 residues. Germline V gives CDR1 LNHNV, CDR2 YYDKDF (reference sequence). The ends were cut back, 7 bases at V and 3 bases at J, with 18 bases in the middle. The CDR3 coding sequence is TGTGCCACCACCACATCCTGGCAGGGGCACACCGGGGAGCTGTTTTTT. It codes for CATTTSWQGHTGELFF. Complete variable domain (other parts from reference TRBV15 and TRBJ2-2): DAMVIQNPRYQVTQFGKPVTLSCSQTLNHNVMYWYQQKSSQAPKLLFHYYDKDFNNEADTPDNFQSRRPNTSFCFLDIRSPGLGDTAMYLCATTTSWQGHTGELFFGEGSRLTVL.

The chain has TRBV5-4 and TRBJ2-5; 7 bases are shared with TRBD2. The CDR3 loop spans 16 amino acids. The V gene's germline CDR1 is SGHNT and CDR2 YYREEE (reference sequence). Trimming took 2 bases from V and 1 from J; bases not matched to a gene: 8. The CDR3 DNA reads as TGTGCCAGCAGCTTAGACATAGCGGGCACCCAAGAGACCCAGTACTTC. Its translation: CASSLDIAGTQETQYF.